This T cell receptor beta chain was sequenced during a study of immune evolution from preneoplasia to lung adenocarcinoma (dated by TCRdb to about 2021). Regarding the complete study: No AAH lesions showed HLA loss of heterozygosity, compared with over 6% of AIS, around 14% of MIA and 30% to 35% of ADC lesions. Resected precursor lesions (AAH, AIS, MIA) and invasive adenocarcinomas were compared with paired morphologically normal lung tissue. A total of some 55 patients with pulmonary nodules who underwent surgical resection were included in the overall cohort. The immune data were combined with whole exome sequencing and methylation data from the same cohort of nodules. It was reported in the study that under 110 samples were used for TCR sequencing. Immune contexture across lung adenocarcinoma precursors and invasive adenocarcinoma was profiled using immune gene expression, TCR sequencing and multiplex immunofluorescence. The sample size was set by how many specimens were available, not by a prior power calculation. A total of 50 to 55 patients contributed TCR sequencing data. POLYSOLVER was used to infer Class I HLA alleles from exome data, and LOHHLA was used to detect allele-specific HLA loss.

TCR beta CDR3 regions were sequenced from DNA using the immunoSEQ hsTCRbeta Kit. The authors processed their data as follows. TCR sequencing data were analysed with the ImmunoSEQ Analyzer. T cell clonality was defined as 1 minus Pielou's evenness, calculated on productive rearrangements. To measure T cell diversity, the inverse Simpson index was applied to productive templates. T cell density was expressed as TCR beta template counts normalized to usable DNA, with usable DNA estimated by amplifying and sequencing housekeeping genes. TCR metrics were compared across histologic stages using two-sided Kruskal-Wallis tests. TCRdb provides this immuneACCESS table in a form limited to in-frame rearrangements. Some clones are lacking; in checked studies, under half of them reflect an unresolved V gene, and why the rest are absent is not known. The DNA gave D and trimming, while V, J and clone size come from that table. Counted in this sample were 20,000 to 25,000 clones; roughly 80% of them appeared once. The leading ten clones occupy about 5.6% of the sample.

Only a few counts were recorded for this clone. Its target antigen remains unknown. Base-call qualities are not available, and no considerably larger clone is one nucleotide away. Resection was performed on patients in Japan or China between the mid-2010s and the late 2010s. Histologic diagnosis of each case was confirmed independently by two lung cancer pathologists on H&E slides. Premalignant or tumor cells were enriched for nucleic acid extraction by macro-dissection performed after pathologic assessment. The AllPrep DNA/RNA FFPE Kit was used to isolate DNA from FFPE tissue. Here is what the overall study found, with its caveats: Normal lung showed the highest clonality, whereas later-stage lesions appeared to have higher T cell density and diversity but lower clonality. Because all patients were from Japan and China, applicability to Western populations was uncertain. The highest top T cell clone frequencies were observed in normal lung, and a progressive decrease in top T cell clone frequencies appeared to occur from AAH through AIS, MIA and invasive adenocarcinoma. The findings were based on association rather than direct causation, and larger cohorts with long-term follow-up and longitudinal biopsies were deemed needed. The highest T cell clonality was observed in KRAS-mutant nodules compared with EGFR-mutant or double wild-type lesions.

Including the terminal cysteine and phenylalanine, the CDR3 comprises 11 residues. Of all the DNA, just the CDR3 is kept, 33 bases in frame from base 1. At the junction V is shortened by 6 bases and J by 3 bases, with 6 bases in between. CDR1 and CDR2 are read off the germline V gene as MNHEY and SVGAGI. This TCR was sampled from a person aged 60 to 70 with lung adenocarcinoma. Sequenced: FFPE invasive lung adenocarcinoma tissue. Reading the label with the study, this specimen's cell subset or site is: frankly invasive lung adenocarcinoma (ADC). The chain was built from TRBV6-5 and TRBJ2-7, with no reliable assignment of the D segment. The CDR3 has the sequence CASRRFYEQYF. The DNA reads TGTGCCAGCAGGCGGTTCTACGAGCAGTACTTC.